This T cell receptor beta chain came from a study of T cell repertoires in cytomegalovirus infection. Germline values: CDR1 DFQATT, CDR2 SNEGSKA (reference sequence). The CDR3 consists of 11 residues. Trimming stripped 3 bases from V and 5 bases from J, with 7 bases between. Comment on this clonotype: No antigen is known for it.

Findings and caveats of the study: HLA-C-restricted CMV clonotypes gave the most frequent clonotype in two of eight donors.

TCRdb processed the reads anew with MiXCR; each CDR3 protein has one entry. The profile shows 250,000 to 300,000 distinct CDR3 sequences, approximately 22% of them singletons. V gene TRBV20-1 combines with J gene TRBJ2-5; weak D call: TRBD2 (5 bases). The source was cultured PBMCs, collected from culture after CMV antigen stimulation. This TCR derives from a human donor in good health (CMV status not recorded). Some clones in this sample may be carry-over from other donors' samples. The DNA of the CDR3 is TGCAGTGCTAGGGAGGTTGAGACCCAGTACTTC. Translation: CSAREVETQYF.